This TCR beta chain was identified in a study of molecular identifiers for immune sequencing clone quantification. This clonotype was observed at least ten times. TCRdb reprocessed the PCR reads via MiXCR and lists one record per CDR3 protein. The sample has more than 70,000 distinct CDR3 sequences, over 20% seen once. The source of this sequence is a human donor in good health. Some libraries in this study had Jurkat cell RNA spiked in. The sample comprised naive CD8+ T cells from blood, with Jurkat cell RNA spiked in. Subset here: FACS-sorted CD8+CD4-CCR7+CD45RA+ naive T cells.

CDR3 in DNA: TGTGCCAGCAGCTTAGGTGGGCTTGAAGCTTTCTTT. This translates into CASSLGGLEAFF. The chain employs TRBV7-9 and TRBJ1-1; D is undetermined. This CDR3 region has 12 residues. The germline V gene has CDR1 SEHNR and CDR2 FQNEAQ (reference sequence). V lost 1 base, J lost 7 bases, and 7 bases lay in between.